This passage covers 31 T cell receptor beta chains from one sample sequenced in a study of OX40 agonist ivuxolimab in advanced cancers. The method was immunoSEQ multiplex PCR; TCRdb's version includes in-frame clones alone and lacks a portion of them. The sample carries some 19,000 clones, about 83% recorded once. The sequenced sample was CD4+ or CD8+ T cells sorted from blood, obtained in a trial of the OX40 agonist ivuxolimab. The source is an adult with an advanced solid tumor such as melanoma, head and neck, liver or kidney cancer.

The CDR3 coding sequence is TGTGCCAGTAGTATAGTTGCAGGCTCCTACGAGCAGTACTTC. Translation gives CASSIVAGSYEQYF. The chain recombines TRBV19 with TRBJ2-7; no reliable D call. The V end lost 1 base, the J end lost 0 bases, and 7 bases lay between the germline ends. CDR1 and CDR2 from the germline V gene are LNHDA and SQIVND (reference sequence). The CDR3 consists of 14 residues.

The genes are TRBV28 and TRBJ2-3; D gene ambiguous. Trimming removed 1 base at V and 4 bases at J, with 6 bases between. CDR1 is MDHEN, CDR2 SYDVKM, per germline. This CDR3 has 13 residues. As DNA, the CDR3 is TGTGCCAGCAGTTTATCGGTGTCAGATACGCAGTATTTT. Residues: CASSLSVSDTQYF.

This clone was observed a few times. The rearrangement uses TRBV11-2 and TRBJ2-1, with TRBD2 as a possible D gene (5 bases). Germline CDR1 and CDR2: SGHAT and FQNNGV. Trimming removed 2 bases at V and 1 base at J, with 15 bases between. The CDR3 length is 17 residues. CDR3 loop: CASSLSEGAVSYNEQFF. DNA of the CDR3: TGTGCCAGCAGCTTAAGTGAGGGAGCAGTGTCCTACAATGAGCAGTTCTTC.

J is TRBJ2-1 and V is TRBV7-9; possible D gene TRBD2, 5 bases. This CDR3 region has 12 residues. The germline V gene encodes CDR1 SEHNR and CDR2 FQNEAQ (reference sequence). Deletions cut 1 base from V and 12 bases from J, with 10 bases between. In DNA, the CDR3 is TGTGCCAGCAGCTTAGGGTTCGAGGGGCAGTTCTTC. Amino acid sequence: CASSLGFEGQFF.

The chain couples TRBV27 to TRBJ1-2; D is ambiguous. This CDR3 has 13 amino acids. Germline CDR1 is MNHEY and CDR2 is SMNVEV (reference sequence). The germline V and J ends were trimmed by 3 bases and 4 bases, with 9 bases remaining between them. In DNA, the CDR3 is TGTGCCAGCAGTTTGACGGTGGCCTATGGCTACACCTTC. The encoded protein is CASSLTVAYGYTF.

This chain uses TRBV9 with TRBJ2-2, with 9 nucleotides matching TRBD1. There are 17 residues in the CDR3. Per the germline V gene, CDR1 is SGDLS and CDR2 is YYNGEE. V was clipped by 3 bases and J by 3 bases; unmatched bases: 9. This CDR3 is CASSARQGEPHTGELFF. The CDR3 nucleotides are TGTGCCAGCAGCGCAAGACAGGGGGAACCCCACACCGGGGAGCTGTTTTTT.

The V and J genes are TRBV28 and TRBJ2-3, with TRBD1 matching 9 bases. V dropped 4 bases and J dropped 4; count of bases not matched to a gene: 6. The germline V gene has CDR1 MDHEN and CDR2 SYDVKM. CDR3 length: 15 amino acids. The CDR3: CASSSRQGVSDTQYF. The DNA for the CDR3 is TGTGCCAGCAGTTCTCGACAGGGGGTTTCAGATACGCAGTATTTT.

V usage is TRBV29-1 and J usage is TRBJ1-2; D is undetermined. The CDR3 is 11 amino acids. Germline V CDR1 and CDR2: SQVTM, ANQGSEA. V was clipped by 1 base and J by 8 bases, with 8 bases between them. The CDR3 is CSVEALEGYTF. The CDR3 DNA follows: TGCAGCGTTGAAGCCCTGGAGGGCTACACCTTC. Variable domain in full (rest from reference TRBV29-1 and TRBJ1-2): SAVISQKPSRDICQRGTSLTIQCQVDSQVTMMFWYRQQPGQSLTLIATANQGSEATYESGFVIDKFPISRPNLTFSTLTVSNMSPEDSSIYLCSVEALEGYTFGSGTRLTVV.

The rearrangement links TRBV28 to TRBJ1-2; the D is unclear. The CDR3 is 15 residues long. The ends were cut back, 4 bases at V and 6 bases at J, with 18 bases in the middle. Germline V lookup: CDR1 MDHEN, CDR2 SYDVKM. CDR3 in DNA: TGTGCCAGCAGTTCCGGACGGTTTGGTTTGGATGGCTACACCTTC. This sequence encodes CASSSGRFGLDGYTF.

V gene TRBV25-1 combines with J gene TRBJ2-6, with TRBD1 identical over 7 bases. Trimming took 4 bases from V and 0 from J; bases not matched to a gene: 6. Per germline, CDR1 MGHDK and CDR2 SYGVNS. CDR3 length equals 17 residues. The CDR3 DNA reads TGTGCCAGCAGTGGTTGGGACAGCGACTCTGGGGCCAACGTCCTGACTTTC. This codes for CASSGWDSDSGANVLTF.

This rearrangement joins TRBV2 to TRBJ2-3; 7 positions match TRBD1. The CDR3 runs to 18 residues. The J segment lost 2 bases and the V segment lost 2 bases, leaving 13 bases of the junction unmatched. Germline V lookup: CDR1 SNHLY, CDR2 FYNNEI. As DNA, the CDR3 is TGTGCCAGCAGTGAAAGGTCAACCCTACAGGGGATCACAGATACGCAGTATTTT. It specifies CASSERSTLQGITDTQYF.

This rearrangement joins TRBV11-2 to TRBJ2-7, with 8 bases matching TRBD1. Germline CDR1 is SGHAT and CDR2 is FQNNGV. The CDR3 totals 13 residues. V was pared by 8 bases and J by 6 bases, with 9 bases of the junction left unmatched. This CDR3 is CASATKDRGEQYF. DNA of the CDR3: TGTGCCAGCGCAACCAAAGACAGGGGCGAGCAGTACTTC.

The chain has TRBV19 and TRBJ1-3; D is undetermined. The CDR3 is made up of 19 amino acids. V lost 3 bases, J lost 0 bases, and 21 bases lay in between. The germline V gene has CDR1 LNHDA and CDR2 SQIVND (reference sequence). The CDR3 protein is CASSIAAIARRDSGNTIYF. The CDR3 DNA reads TGTGCCAGTAGTATTGCGGCAATCGCCCGCCGGGACTCTGGAAACACCATATATTTT.

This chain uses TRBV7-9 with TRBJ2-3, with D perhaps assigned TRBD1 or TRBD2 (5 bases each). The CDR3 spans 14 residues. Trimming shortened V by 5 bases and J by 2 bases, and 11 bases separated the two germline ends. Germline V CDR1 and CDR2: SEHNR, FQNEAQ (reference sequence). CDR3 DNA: TGTGCCAGCAGCACCGGGACGGACACAGATACGCAGTATTTT. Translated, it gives CASSTGTDTDTQYF.

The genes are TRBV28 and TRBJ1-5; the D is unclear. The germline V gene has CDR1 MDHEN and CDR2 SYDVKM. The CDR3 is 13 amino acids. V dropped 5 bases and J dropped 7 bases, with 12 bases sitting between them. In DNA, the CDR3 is TGTGCCAGCAGTCAGACCTTCAGCCAGCCCCAGCATTTT. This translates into CASSQTFSQPQHF.

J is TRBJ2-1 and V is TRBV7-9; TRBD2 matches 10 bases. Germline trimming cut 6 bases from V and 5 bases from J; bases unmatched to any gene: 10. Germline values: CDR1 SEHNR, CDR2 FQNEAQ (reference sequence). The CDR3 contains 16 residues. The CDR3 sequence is CASRPGSSGGDNEQFF. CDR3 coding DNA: TGTGCCAGCAGACCCGGCAGCAGCGGGGGGGACAATGAGCAGTTCTTC.

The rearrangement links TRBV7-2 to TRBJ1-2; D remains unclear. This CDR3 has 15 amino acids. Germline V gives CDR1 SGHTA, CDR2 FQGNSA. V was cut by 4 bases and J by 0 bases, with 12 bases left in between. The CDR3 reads CASSYVDITNYGYTF. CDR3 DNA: TGTGCCAGCAGCTACGTCGACATAACTAACTATGGCTACACCTTC.

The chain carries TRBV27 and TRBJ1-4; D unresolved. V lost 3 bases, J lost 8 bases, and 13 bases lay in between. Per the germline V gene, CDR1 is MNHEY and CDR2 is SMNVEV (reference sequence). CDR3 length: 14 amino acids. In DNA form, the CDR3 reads TGTGCCAGCAGTTTGGGGTTAGGGCCCGAAAAACTGTTTTTT. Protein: CASSLGLGPEKLFF.

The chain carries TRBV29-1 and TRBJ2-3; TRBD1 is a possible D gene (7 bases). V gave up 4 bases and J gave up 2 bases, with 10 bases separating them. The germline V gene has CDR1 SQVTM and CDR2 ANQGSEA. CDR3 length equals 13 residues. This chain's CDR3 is CSVGRGPTDTQYF. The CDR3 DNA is TGCAGCGTTGGGAGGGGGCCCACAGATACGCAGTATTTT.

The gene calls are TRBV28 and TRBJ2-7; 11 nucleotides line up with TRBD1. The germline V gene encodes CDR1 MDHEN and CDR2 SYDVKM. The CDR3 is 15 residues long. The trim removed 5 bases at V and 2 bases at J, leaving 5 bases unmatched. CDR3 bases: TGTGCCAGCAGTCTAGGGACAGGGGGGACCTACGAGCAGTACTTC. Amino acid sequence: CASSLGTGGTYEQYF.

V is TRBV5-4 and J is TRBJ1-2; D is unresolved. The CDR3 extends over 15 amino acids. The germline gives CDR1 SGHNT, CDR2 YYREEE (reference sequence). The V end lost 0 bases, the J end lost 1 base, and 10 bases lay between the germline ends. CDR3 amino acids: CASSLAEKSNYGYTF. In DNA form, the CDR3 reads TGTGCCAGCAGCTTGGCGGAAAAAAGTAACTATGGCTACACCTTC.

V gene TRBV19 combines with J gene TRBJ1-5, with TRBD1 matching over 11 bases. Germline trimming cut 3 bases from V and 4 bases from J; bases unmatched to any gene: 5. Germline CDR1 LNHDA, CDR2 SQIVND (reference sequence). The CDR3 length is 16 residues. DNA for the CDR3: TGTGCCAGTAGTATCCCCGGGACAGGGGGGAATCAGCCCCAGCATTTT. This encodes CASSIPGTGGNQPQHF.

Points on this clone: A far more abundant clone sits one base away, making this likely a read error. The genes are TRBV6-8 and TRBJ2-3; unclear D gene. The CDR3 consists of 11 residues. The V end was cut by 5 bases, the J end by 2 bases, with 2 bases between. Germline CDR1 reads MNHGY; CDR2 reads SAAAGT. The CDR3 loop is CASSDTDTQYF. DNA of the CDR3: TGTGCCAGCAGTGACACAGATACGCAGTATTTT.

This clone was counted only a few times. This CDR3 is CASSIGVEDEKLFF. In DNA form, the CDR3 reads TGTGCCAGTAGTATCGGGGTGGAAGATGAAAAACTGTTTTTT. J is TRBJ1-4 and V is TRBV19; no clear D gene. The CDR3 loop spans 14 amino acids. Per the germline V gene, CDR1 is LNHDA and CDR2 is SQIVND (reference sequence). V was clipped by 3 bases and J by 6 bases, with 11 bases between them.

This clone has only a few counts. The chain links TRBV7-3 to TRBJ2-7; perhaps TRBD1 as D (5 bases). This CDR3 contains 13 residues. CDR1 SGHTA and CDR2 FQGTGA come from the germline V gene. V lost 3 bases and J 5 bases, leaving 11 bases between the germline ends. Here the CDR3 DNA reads TGTGCCAGCAGCTTTAGCACGGACAACGAGCAGTACTTC. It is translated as CASSFSTDNEQYF.

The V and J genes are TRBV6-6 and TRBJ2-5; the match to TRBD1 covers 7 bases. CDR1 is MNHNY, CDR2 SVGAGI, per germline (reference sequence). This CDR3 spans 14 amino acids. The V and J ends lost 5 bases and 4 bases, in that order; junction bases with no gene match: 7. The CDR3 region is CASSPITGVETQYF. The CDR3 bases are TGTGCCAGCAGTCCAATCACAGGGGTAGAGACCCAGTACTTC.

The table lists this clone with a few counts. CDR3 coding DNA: TGTGCCAGCTCGCACCAGACAGGGGCCACAGATACGCAGTATTTT. Its translation is CASSHQTGATDTQYF. This chain joins TRBV9 and TRBJ2-3; 8 bases are shared with TRBD1. The CDR3 consists of 15 residues. In germline, CDR1 is SGDLS, CDR2 YYNGEE. J was trimmed by 2 bases and V by 7 bases; bases with no gene match: 9.

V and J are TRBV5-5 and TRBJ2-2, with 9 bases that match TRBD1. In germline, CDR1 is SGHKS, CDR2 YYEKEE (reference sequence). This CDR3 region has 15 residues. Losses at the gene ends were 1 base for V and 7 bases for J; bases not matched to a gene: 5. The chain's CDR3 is CASSLRQGDGGELFF. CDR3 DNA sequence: TGTGCCAGCAGCTTGCGACAGGGGGACGGCGGGGAGCTGTTTTTT.

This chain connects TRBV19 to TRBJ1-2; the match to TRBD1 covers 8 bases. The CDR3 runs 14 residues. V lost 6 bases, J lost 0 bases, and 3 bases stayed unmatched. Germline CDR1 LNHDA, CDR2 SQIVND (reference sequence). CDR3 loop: CASRGTGANYGYTF. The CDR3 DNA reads TGTGCCAGTAGGGGGACAGGCGCTAACTATGGCTACACCTTC.

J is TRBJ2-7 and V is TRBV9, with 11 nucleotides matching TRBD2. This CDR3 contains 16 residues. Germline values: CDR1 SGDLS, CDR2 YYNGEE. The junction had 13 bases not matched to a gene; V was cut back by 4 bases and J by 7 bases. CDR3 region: CASSPSGGLLEREQYF. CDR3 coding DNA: TGTGCCAGCAGCCCTAGCGGGGGGCTCCTTGAAAGGGAGCAGTACTTC.

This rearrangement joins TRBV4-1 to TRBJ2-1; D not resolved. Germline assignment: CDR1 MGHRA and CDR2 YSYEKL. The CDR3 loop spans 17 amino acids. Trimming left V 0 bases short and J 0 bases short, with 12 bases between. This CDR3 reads CASSQDPGLGSYNEQFF. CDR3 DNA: TGCGCCAGCAGCCAAGACCCCGGCTTAGGCTCCTACAATGAGCAGTTCTTC.